The subject of this entry is one T cell receptor beta chain. What it binds is unknown. The record originates from a study of monozygotic twins with cystic fibrosis. The method was immunoSEQ multiplex PCR; TCRdb's version includes in-frame clones alone and lacks a portion of them. The table shows about 14,000 clones, with 85% to 95% occurring only once. Notes on the study in general: In this small cohort, shared CDR3 numbers showed no association with age, concordance or disease severity.

Sequencing input: blood. The clonotype was recovered from a girl aged 2 to 10 with cystic fibrosis.

The CDR3 region is CASSKTGGADGYTF. CDR3 nucleotides: TGTGCCAGCAGCAAGACAGGGGGCGCGGATGGCTACACCTTC. The V gene is TRBV7-9, the J gene TRBJ1-2, with 10 bases aligning to TRBD1. Germline V gene sequence: CDR1 SEHNR, CDR2 FQNEAQ (reference sequence). V lost 5 bases, J lost 6 bases, and 6 bases stayed unmatched. The CDR3 totals 14 residues.